Listed here is a single TCR beta chain. This specimen comes from a study of control samples from healthy donors and cancer patients. V dropped 2 bases and J dropped 1 base, with 11 bases sitting between them. This CDR3 is 15 amino acids long. Germline loops: CDR1 LGHNA, CDR2 YSLEER. Data came from immunoSEQ multiplex PCR; TCRdb stores just in-frame clones and leaves some out. Of 150,000 to 200,000 clones listed, roughly 91% are singletons. The sequenced sample consisted of blood. This TCR came from a woman in her 30s in good health. The chain uses TRBV4-3 and TRBJ1-1; D unresolved. The CDR3 loop is CASSQPFDGNTEAFF. As DNA, the CDR3 is TGCGCCAGCAGCCAACCATTCGACGGGAACACTGAAGCTTTCTTT.